This T cell receptor (beta chain) was observed in a study of post-analysis software for immune sequencing data. Remarks on this clonotype: Its target is unknown.

Study results and caveats: Controls showed lower frequencies than patients for five TRBV segments, and TRBV5-6, TRBV5-1 and TRBV20-1 were among these. Same-batch samples co-clustered strongly by F measure.

In germline, CDR1 is SGHVS, CDR2 FQNEAQ. Trimming left V 4 bases short and J 4 bases short, with 12 bases between. The CDR3 has 14 residues. The TCR beta cDNA libraries contained unique molecular identifiers. MiXCR, applied by TCRdb to the PCR reads, yields one record per CDR3 protein. The repertoire holds fewer than 900,000 distinct CDR3 sequences, roughly 46% seen once, with roughly 5.2% in the top ten. Sequenced sample: blood. V gene TRBV7-8 combines with J gene TRBJ2-3; a possible D gene is TRBD2 (6 bases). This sequence originates from a girl aged 10-17 years with multiple sclerosis. CDR3 DNA: TGTGCCAGCAGCTCCGGGAGTTTTTCAGATACGCAGTATTTT. Amino acid sequence: CASSSGSFSDTQYF.